The next 18 T cell receptor beta chains were all read from a single sample in a study of T cells in Graves' hyperthyroidism and ophthalmopathy. Using RNA transcripts as the source, TCR beta CDR3 regions were amplified. Researchers ran a first-round RT-PCR on the TCR CDR3 using the HTBI primer set. Each CDR3 protein gets one entry after TCRdb re-called the multiplex PCR reads with MiXCR. The sample yields around 570,000 distinct CDR3 sequences, about 20% seen once. Sequencing was performed on blood. These receptor sequences come from a man aged 40-55 years with Graves' ophthalmopathy.

This clonotype was found many times. This rearrangement joins TRBV7-8 to TRBJ2-2; tentatively, D is TRBD2 (5 bases). The V end lost 4 bases, the J end lost 3 bases, and 15 bases lay between the germline ends. There are 16 residues in the CDR3. Looked up from germline, CDR1 is SGHVS and CDR2 is FQNEAQ. The CDR3 here is CASSWRQLLDTGELFF. CDR3 bases: TGTGCCAGCAGCTGGAGGCAGTTATTGGACACCGGGGAGCTGTTTTTT.

This clonotype has at least ten counts. This chain uses TRBV12-3 or TRBV12-4 with TRBJ1-2; 10 bases match TRBD1. Losses at the gene ends were 5 bases for V and 7 bases for J; bases not matched to a gene: 7. The CDR3 is 14 amino acids. CDR3 nucleotide sequence: TGTGCCAGCAGTCTGGACAGGGGGGCAGGTGGCTACACCTTC. Translation gives CASSLDRGAGGYTF.

A few counts support this clonotype. The chain is built from TRBV14 and TRBJ2-3; maybe TRBD1 (6 bases). V gave up 4 bases and J gave up 3 bases, with 17 bases separating them. Germline CDR1 reads SGHDN; CDR2 reads FVKESK. This CDR3 contains 16 residues. Here the CDR3 DNA reads TGTGCCAGCAGCCCGCAAGGGGGAATCTGGACAGATACGCAGTATTTT. Translated: CASSPQGGIWTDTQYF. Based on the CDR3 plus reference TRBV14 and TRBJ2-3, the full variable domain is EAGVTQFPSHSVIEKGQTVTLRCDPISGHDNLYWYRRVMGKEIKFLLHFVKESKQDESGMPNNRFLAERTGGTYSTLKVQPAELEDSGVYFCASSPQGGIWTDTQYFGPGTRLTVL.

This clonotype was detected many times. The CDR3 bases are TGTGCCAGCAGAGGTTCCGGGACAAGGGGAGGCGAGCAGTACTTC. Its protein product is CASRGSGTRGGEQYF. The chain uses TRBV6-2 or TRBV6-3 and TRBJ2-7; the D gene could be TRBD1 or TRBD2 (6 bases each). Trimming took off 6 bases at V and 6 bases at J, with 21 bases between the two ends. The germline V gene has CDR1 MNHEY and CDR2 SVGEGT. The CDR3 length is 15 residues.

This clonotype was counted ten times or more. The chain links TRBV27 to TRBJ2-5; TRBD2 matches 12 bases. This CDR3 is built from 18 residues. The ends lost 7 bases at V and 2 bases at J; junction bases unmatched: 14. Germline V gene lookup returns CDR1 MNHEY and CDR2 SMNVEV (reference sequence). The CDR3 loop is CASNRGGETSGRQETQYF. In DNA form, the CDR3 reads TGTGCCAGCAACCGCGGAGGGGAAACTAGCGGGAGGCAAGAGACCCAGTACTTC.

There are a few counts of this clonotype. V usage is TRBV9 and J usage is TRBJ2-2; D remains ambiguous. V lost 0 bases, J lost 4 bases, and 13 bases lay in between. CDR1 and CDR2 from the germline V gene are SGDLS and YYNGEE. The CDR3 sequence is 16 residues long. CDR3 loop: CASSVGFLQFTGELFF. CDR3 DNA sequence: TGTGCCAGCAGCGTAGGCTTTCTACAGTTCACCGGGGAGCTGTTTTTT.

This clonotype was observed a handful of times. The genes are TRBV20-1 and TRBJ2-1; D unclear. V lost 2 bases, J lost 8 bases, and 13 bases lay in between. The CDR3 length is 13 residues. Germline lookup yields CDR1 DFQATT and CDR2 SNEGSKA (reference sequence). The CDR3: CSARPVGIHEQFF. The CDR3, as DNA: TGCAGTGCTAGACCGGTCGGTATTCATGAGCAGTTCTTC.

This clonotype was found many times. This rearrangement joins TRBV20-1 to TRBJ2-5, with 8 bases fitting TRBD2. Germline V gene sequence: CDR1 DFQATT, CDR2 SNEGSKA (reference sequence). The CDR3 extends over 13 amino acids. After removal of 6 bases from V and 5 bases from J, the junction contained 8 bases not matched to a gene. CDR3 DNA: TGCAGTGCGGGAGGACTAGCAGATGAGACCCAGTACTTC. Protein: CSAGGLADETQYF.

Turning to this clonotype: A much larger clonotype is one base distant, so this may be a read error. The V call is TRBV2, the J call TRBJ2-2, with TRBD1 identical over 7 bases. The CDR3 totals 15 residues. Germline V gene data show CDR1 as SNHLY and CDR2 as FYNNEI. The CDR3: CPSSMGQSYTGELFF. CDR3 DNA: TGTCCCAGCAGTATGGGACAGAGCTACACCGGGGAGCTGTTTTTT.

This clonotype was seen ten or more times. This chain joins TRBV28 and TRBJ2-7; a possible D gene is TRBD1 (6 bases). V was shortened by 5 bases and J by 2 bases, with 16 bases between the two germline ends. The CDR3 has 15 amino acids. Germline loops: CDR1 MDHEN, CDR2 SYDVKM. The CDR3 DNA sequence: TGTGCCAGCAGTCCACCGACAGGTAGAACCTACGAGCAGTACTTC. Residues: CASSPPTGRTYEQYF.

The genes are TRBV5-1 and TRBJ1-2, with TRBD1 matching over 12 bases. Germline assignment: CDR1 SGHRS and CDR2 YFSETQ. With V trimmed by 7 bases and J by 1 base, 11 bases remained unmatched. This CDR3 region has 17 residues. Written as DNA, the CDR3 is TGCGCCAGCGGGCCCGGGGACAGGGGGCCCTTTAACTATGGCTACACCTTC. Its translation: CASGPGDRGPFNYGYTF.

This clonotype was seen many times. This rearrangement joins TRBV19 to TRBJ2-6, with D possibly being TRBD1 or TRBD2 (5 bases each). CDR3 length equals 14 residues. Trimming stripped 8 bases from V and 6 bases from J, with 14 bases between. Germline V lookup: CDR1 LNHDA, CDR2 SQIVND (reference sequence). CDR3 nucleotide sequence: TGTGCCAGTTCGGGACGGCTCATGGCCAACGTCCTGACTTTC. This gives the protein CASSGRLMANVLTF.

The chain joins TRBV9 to TRBJ2-2; D gene unclear. Trimming took 1 base from V and 3 from J, leaving 7 bases between them. Per the germline V gene, CDR1 is SGDLS and CDR2 is YYNGEE. The CDR3 has 14 amino acids. CDR3 sequence: CASSVPRDTGELFF. Written as DNA, the CDR3 is TGTGCCAGCAGCGTACCCAGAGACACCGGGGAGCTGTTTTTT.

This clonotype has ten or more counts. V is TRBV7-2 and J is TRBJ2-1; the match to TRBD2 covers 8 bases. Germline V gives CDR1 SGHTA, CDR2 FQGNSA. The length of the CDR3 is 15 residues. V lost 3 bases, J lost 3 bases, and 4 bases stayed unmatched. CDR3 nucleotides: TGTGCCAGCAGCTTTAGCGGGACCCTCTACAATGAGCAGTTCTTC. Protein product: CASSFSGTLYNEQFF.

The chain is built from TRBV2 and TRBJ1-6; possibly TRBD1 for D (6 bases). The CDR3 is 14 amino acids. The ends were cut back, 10 bases at V and 5 bases at J, with 15 bases in the middle. CDR1 SNHLY and CDR2 FYNNEI come from the germline V gene. CDR3 region: CATRGGWDNSPLHF. The CDR3 region has the DNA TGTGCCACCCGTGGGGGCTGGGATAATTCACCCCTCCACTTT.

The J gene is TRBJ2-7, the V gene TRBV28; tentative D call: TRBD1 (5 bases). V dropped 9 bases and J dropped 2 bases, with 14 bases sitting between them. This CDR3 has 13 amino acids. Germline loops: CDR1 MDHEN, CDR2 SYDVKM. This chain's CDR3 is CASSAGLAYEQYF. DNA of the CDR3: TGTGCCAGTAGTGCAGGGCTGGCCTACGAGCAGTACTTC.

This rearrangement joins TRBV30 to TRBJ2-3; a weak D match, TRBD2 (6 bases). Germline CDR1 and CDR2: GTSNPN and SVGIG (reference sequence). The CDR3 extends over 17 amino acids. Trimming removed 7 bases at V and 1 base at J, with 24 bases between. CDR3 sequence: CAFRSTGRGFGTDTQYF. DNA of the CDR3: TGTGCCTTTCGAAGCACCGGCCGGGGGTTCGGCACAGATACGCAGTATTTT.

The V call is TRBV27, the J call TRBJ2-2; no firm D call. CDR3 size: 12 residues. Trimming took off 4 bases at V and 1 base at J, with 1 base between the two ends. Germline V gene lookup returns CDR1 MNHEY and CDR2 SMNVEV (reference sequence). The CDR3 DNA is TGTGCCAGCAGTTGGAACACCGGGGAGCTGTTTTTT. Protein product: CASSWNTGELFF.